This T cell receptor beta chain came from a study of cytomegalovirus exposure and HLA in healthy donors. Across the study: HLA-typed donors were the source of approximately 88 million unique TCRs, which an early data release held. Of all 400 or so donors who were genotyped, roughly 81% belonged to the Caucasian-associated ancestry cluster. Findings of the study overall: CMV antigen specificity of a few CMV-associated chains was confirmed in vitro. Despite most TCR sequences being rare, some public TCRs occurred in many donors.

The PCR used 60 Vbeta and 13 Jbeta primers. Here immunoSEQ multiplex PCR was the method, and the copy in TCRdb shows in-frame clones only, minus some. The sample includes 200,000 to 250,000 clones, around three quarters seen only once; the top ten take roughly a sixth. In this sample, this clone turned up once. What it binds is not known. The CDR3 is made up of 13 amino acids. In germline, CDR1 is SGHTA, CDR2 FQGNSA. The ends were cut back, 3 bases at V and 4 bases at J, with 9 bases in the middle. The chain combines TRBV7-2 with TRBJ1-1; D is perhaps TRBD1 (6 bases). The sequenced sample was PBMCs. This receptor was identified in a man aged 35 to 55 in good health and CMV-seronegative. DNA of the CDR3: TGTGCCAGCAGCTTTACAGGGAGCACTGAAGCTTTCTTT. Residues: CASSFTGSTEAFF.